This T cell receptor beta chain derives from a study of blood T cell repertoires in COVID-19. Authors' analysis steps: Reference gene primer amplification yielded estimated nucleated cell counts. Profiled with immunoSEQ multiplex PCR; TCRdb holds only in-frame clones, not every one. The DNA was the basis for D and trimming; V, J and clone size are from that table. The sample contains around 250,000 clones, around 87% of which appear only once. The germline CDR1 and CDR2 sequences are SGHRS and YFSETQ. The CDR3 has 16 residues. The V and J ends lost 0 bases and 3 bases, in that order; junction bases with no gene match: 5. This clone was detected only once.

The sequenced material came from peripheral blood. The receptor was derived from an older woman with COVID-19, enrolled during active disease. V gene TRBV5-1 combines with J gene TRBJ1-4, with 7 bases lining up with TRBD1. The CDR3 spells CASSLDPGQPNEKLFF. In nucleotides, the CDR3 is TGCGCCAGCAGCTTGGACCCGGGACAGCCTAATGAAAAACTGTTTTTT.